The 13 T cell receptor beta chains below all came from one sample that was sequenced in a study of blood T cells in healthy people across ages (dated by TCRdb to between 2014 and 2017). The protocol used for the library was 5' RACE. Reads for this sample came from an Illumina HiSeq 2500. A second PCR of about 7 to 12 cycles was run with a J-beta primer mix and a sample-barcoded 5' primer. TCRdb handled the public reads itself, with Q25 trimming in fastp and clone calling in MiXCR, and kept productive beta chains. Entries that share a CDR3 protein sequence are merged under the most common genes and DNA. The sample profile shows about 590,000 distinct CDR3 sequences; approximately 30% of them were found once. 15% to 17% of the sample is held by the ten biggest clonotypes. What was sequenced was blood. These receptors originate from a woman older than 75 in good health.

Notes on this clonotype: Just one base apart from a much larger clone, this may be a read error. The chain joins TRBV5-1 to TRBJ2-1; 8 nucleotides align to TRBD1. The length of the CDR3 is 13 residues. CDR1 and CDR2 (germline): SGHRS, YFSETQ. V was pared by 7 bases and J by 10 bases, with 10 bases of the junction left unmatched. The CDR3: CASFETGAYEQFF. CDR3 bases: TGCGCCAGCTTCGAGACAGGGGCGTACGAGCAGTTCTTC.

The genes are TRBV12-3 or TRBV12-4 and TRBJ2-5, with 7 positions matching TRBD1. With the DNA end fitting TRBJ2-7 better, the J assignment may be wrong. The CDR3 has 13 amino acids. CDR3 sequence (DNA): TGTGCCAGCGCCACTGGCCCAGGGGGCGAGCAGTACTTC. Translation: CASATGPGGEQYF.

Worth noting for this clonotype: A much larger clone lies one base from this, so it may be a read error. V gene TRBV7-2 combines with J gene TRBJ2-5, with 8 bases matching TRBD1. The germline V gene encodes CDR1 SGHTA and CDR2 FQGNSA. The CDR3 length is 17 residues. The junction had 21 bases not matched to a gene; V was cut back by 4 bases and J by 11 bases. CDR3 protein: CASSSLRGRIAEQRQYF. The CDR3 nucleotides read TGTGCCAGCAGCTCGCTCAGGGGGCGCATAGCGGAGCAGCGGCAGTACTTC.

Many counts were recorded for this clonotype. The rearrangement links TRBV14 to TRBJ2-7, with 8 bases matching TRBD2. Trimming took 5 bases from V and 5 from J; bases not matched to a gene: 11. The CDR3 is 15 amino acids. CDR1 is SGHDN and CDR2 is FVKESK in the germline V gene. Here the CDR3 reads CASSYGRGVGDEQYF. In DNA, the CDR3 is TGTGCCAGCAGCTACGGGCGGGGGGTAGGCGACGAGCAGTACTTC.

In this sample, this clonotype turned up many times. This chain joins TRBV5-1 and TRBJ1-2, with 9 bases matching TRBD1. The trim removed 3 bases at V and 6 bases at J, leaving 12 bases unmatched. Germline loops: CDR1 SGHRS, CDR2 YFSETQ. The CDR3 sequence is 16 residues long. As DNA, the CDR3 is TGCGCCAGCAGCTCCTCTAACAGGGGGCTGGGGGATGGCTACACCTTC. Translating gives CASSSSNRGLGDGYTF.

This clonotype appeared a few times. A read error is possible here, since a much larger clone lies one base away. The DNA for the CDR3 is TGTGCCAGCAGCGCCGGACAGCTAGGGAGCTACACCTTC. It yields the protein CASSAGQLGSYTF. The chain carries TRBV7-2 and TRBJ1-2, with D perhaps matching TRBD1 (6 bases). CDR1 and CDR2 from the germline V gene are SGHTA and FQGNSA. V lost 5 bases to trimming and J lost 9 bases, with 16 bases between them. The CDR3 has 13 residues.

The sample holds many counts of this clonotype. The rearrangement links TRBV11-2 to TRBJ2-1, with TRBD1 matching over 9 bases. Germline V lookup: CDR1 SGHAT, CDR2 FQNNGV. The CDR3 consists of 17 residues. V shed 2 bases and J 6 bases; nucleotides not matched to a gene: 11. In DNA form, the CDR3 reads TGTGCCAGCAGCTTAAGACATGGGACAGGGCTAGGCAATGAGCAGTTCTTC. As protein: CASSLRHGTGLGNEQFF.

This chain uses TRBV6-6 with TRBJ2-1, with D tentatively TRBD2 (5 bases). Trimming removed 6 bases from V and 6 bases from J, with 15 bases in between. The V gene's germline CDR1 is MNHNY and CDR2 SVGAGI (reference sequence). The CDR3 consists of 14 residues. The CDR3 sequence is CASRLTGNPNEQFF. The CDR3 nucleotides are TGTGCCAGCAGGCTTACCGGGAACCCCAATGAGCAGTTCTTC.

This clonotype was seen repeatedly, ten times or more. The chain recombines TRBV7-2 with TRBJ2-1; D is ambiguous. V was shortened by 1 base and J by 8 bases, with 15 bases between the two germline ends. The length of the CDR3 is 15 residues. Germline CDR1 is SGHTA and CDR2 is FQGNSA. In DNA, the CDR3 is TGTGCCAGCAGCTTAGGGTACCTTGAGAAGGATGAGCAGTTCTTC. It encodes CASSLGYLEKDEQFF.

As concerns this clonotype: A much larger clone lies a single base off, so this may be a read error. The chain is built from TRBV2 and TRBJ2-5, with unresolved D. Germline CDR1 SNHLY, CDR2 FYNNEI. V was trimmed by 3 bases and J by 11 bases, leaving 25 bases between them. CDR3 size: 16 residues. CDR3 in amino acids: CASSDRASSSYNEQYF. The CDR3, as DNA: TGTGCCAGCAGTGATCGAGCGTCGAGCTCCTACAATGAGCAGTACTTC.

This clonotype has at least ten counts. The CDR3 sequence is CASSERLAGGVSSYNEQFF. The CDR3 DNA reads as TGTGCCAGCAGTGAGAGACTAGCGGGGGGGGTGAGCTCCTACAATGAGCAGTTCTTC. This chain connects TRBV2 to TRBJ2-1; 14 positions agree with TRBD2. This CDR3 contains 19 residues. In germline, CDR1 is SNHLY, CDR2 FYNNEI. J was trimmed by 0 bases and V by 3 bases; bases with no gene match: 7.

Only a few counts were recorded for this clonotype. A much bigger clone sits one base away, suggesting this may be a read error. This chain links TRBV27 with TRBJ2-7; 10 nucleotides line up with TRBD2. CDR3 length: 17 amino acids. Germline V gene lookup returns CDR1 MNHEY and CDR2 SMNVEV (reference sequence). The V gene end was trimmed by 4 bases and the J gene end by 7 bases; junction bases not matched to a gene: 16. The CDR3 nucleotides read TGTGCCAGCAGTTCTGGGTGGGCTAGCGGGGGATACAATGAGCAGTACTTC. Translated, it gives CASSSGWASGGYNEQYF.

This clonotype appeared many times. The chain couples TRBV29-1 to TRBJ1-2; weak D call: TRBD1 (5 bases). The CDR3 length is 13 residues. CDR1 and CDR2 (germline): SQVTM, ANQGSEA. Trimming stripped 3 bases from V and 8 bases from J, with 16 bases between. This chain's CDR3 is CSVDQDLAGGYTF. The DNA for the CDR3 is TGCAGCGTTGATCAAGATTTGGCAGGGGGCTACACCTTC.